One and the same sample provided the 6 T cell receptor beta chains below, sequenced in a study of synovial regulatory T cells in juvenile arthritis (dated by TCRdb to the mid-2010s). Library construction relied on the immunoSEQ multiplex PCR assay. TCRdb obtained this table from immuneACCESS and retained in-frame rearrangements with V and J assigned. These tables miss some clones; where compared with another copy, unresolved V genes account for less than half of the shortfall, and the remainder is unexplained. Per the sample table, the count is 7,700 or so clones. The ten biggest clones cover under 2% of the sample. Input material: Treg cells from blood. The cell subset or site label, as the study defines it: remaining (HLA-DR-negative) circulating blood Treg cells. Receptor source: a donor aged 2-35 years with juvenile idiopathic arthritis.

This chain uses TRBV2 with TRBJ1-3. The CDR3 length is 12 residues. No DNA appears here. Germline lookup yields CDR1 SNHLY and CDR2 FYNNEI. CDR3 sequence: CASSNQGNTIYF.

This chain connects TRBV7-2 to TRBJ2-7; lacking DNA, the TRBD1 call made by TCRdb goes unchecked. This CDR3 is built from 14 residues. DNA is not recorded here. CDR1 and CDR2 from the germline V gene are SGHTA and FQGNSA. The CDR3 loop is CASSYDQGVYEQYF. The full variable domain, with the rest looked up from reference TRBV7-2 and TRBJ2-7, is GAGVSQSPSNKVTEKGKDVELRCDPISGHTALYWYRQSLGQGLEFLIYFQGNSAPDKSGLPSDRFSAERTGGSVSTLTIQRTQQEDSAVYLCASSYDQGVYEQYFGPGTRLTVT.

The chain is built from TRBV2 and TRBJ2-1; with no DNA, the TCRdb D assignment of TRBD1 cannot be verified. Germline V gene lookup returns CDR1 SNHLY and CDR2 FYNNEI. CDR3 length: 12 amino acids. No DNA is given. The CDR3 reads CASGTVLNEQFF.

The V call is TRBV5-1, the J call TRBJ2-1; TCRdb calls TRBD2, which cannot be checked without DNA. The CDR3 is 19 residues long. DNA for this receptor is not on file. CDR1 and CDR2 (germline): SGHRS, YFSETQ. The CDR3 reads CASSLAGTSGGSSYNEQFF.

This rearrangement joins TRBV10-3 to TRBJ2-2; TCRdb indicates TRBD1, and absent DNA this call remains unverified. CDR3 length: 14 amino acids. There is no recorded DNA. Germline V gene data show CDR1 as ENHRY and CDR2 as SYGVKD. The CDR3 reads CAISDARGPGELFF.

This chain links TRBV2 with TRBJ1-1; lacking DNA, the TRBD1 call made by TCRdb goes unchecked. Germline CDR1 and CDR2: SNHLY and FYNNEI. There are 14 residues in the CDR3. There is no recorded DNA. CDR3 region: CASSRTGGATEAFF.